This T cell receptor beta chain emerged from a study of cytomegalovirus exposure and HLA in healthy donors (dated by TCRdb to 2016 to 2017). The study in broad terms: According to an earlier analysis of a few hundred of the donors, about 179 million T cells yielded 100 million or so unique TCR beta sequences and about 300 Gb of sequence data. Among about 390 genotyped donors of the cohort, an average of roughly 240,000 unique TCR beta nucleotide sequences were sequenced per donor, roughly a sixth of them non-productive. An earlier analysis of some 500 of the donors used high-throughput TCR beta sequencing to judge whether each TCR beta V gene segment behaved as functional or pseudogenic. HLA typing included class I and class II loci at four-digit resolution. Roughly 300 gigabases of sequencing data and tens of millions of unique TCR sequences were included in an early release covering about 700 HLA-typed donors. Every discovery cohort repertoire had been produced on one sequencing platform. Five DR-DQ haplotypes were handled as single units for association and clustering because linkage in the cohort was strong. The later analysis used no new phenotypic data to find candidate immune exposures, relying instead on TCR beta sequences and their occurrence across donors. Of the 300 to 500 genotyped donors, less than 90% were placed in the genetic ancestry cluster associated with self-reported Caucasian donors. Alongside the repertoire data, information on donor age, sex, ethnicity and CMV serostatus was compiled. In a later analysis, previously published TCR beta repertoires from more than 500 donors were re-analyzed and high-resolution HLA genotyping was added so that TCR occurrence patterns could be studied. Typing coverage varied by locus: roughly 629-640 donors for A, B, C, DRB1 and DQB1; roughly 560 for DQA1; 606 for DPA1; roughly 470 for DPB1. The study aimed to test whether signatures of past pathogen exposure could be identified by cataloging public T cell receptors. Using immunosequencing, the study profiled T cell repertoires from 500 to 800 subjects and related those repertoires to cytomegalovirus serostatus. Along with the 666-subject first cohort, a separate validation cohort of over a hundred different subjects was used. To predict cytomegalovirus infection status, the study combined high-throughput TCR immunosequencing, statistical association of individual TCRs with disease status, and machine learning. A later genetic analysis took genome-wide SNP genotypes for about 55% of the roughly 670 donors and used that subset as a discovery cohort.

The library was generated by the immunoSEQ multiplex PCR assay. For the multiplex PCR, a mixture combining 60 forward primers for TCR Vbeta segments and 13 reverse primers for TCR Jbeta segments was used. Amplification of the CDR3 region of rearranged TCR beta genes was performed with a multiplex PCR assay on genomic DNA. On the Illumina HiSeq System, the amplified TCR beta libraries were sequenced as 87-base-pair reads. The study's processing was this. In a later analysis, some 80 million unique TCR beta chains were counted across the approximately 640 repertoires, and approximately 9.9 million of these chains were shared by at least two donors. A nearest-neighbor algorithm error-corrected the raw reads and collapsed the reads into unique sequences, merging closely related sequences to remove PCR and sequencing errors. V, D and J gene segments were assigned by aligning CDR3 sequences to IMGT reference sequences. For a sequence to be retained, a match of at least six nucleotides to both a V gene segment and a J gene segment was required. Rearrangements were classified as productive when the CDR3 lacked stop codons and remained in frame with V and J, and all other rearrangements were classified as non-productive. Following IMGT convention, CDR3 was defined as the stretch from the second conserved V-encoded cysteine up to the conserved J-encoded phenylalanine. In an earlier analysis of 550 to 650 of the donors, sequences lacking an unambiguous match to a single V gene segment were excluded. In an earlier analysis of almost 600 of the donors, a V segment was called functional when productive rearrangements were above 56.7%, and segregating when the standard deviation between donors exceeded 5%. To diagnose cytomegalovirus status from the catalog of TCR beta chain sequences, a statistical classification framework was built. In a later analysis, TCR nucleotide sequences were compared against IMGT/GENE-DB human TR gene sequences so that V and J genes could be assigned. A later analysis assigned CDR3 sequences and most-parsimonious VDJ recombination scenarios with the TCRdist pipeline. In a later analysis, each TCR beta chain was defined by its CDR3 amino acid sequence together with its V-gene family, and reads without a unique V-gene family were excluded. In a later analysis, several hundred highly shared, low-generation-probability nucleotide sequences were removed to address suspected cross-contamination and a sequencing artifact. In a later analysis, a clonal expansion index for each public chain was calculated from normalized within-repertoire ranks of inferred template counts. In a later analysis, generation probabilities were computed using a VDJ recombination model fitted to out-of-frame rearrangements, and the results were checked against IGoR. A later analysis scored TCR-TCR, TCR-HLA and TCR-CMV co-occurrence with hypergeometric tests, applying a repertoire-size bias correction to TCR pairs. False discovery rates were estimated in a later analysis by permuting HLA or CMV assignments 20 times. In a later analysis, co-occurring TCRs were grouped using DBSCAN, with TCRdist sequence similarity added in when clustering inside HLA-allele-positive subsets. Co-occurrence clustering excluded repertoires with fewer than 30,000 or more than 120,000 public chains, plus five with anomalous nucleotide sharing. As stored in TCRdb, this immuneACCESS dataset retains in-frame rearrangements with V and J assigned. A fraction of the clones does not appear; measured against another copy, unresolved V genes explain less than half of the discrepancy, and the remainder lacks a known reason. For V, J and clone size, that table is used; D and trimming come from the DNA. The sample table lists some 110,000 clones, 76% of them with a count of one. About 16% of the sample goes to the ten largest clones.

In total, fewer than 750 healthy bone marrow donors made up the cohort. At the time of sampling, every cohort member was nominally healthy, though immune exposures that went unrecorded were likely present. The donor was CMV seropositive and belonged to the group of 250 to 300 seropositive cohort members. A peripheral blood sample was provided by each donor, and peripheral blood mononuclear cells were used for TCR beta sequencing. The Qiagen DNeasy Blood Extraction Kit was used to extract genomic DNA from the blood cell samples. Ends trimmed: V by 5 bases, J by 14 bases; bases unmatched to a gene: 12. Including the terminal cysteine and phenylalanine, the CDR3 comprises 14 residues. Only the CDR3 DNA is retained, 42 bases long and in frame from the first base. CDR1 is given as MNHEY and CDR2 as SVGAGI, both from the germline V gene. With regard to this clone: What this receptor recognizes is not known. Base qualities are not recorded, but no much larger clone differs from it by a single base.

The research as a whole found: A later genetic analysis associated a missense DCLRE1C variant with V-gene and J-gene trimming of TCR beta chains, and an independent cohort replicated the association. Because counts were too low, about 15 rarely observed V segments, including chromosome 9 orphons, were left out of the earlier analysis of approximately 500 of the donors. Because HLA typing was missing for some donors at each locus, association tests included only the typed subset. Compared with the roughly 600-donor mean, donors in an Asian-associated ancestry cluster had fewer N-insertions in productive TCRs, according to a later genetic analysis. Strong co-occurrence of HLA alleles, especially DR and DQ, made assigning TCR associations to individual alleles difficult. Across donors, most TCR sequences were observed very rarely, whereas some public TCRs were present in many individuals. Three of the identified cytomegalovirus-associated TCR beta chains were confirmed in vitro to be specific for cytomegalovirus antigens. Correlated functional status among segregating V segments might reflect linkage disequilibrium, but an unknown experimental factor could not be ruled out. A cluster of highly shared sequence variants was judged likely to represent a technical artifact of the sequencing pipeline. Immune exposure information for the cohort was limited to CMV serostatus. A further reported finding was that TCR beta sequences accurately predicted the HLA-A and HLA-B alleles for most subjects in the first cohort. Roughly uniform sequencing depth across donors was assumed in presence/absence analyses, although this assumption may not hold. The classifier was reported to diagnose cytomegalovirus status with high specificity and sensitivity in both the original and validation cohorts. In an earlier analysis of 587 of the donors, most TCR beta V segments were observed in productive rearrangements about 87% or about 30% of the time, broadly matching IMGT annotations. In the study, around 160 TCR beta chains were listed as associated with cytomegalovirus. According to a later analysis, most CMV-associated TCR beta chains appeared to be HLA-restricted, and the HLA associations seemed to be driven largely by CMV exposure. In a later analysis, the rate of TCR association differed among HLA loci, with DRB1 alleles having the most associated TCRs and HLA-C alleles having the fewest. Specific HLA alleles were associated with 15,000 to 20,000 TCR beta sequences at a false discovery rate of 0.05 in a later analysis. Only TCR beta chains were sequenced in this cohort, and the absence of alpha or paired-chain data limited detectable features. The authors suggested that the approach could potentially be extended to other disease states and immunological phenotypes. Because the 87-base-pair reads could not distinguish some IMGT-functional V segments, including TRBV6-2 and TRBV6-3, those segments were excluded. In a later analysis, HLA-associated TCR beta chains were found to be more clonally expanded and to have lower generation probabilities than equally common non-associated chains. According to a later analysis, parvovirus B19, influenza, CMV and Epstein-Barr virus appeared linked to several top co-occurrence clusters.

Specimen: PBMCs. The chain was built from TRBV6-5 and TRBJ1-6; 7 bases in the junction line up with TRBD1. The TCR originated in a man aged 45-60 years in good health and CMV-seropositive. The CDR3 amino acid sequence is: CASSALTGVGALHF. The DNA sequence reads TGTGCCAGCAGTGCACTCACAGGGGTTGGAGCCCTCCACTTT.